This T cell receptor beta chain was captured in a study of T cells in Graves' hyperthyroidism and ophthalmopathy. Study context: Upon initial diagnosis and before any treatment, peripheral blood was collected. Study-level findings and limits: Most expanded thyroid clonotypes above 0.001 also appeared in blood. Separating ophthalmopathy from stable hyperthyroidism was achieved by a 13 V-J model.

RNA transcripts gave rise to amplified TCR beta CDR3 regions. The TCR CDR3 was amplified in a first-round RT-PCR using the HTBI primer set. In TCRdb, the multiplex PCR reads were re-called with MiXCR into one record per CDR3 protein. This table holds roughly 400,000 distinct CDR3 sequences, 20% to 25% found once. Germline CDR1 is MNHEY and CDR2 is SVGEGT. V was clipped by 5 bases and J by 0 bases, with 16 bases between them. CDR3 length: 17 amino acids. Notes on this clonotype: Its antigen is unidentified.

Fresh 10 ml peripheral blood yielded PBMCs. Material for sequencing was blood. This chain links TRBV6-2 or TRBV6-3 with TRBJ2-2, with a possible D match to TRBD2 (6 bases). The sequence derives from a man over 45 with Graves' hyperthyroidism. The CDR3 reads CASSGVSGGTNTGELFF. CDR3 bases: TGTGCCAGCAGTGGGGTGTCTGGCGGGACGAACACCGGGGAGCTGTTTTTT.